The sequence of this TCR beta chain was determined in a study of blood T cell repertoires in COVID-19. Study as a whole: The origin of the acute and convalescent COVID-19 samples was the United States, Italy and Spain. T cells, B-cell-depleted T cells, or PBMCs provided the cDNA or gDNA that served as material.

Germline CDR1 SEHNR, CDR2 FQNEAQ (reference sequence). V lost 5 bases to trimming and J lost 6 bases; unmatched junction nucleotides: 6. The CDR3 has 15 amino acids. Produced via immunoSEQ multiplex PCR; TCRdb's table is partial and in-frame only. The table lists over 60,000 clones, 89% of them singletons. Source material: peripheral blood. The rearrangement uses TRBV7-9 and TRBJ2-1; 11 positions match TRBD2. The TCR comes from a man older than 75 with acute or convalescent COVID-19. CDR3 bases: TGTGCCAGCAGCGGGACTAGCGGAGGGGGCAATGAGCAGTTCTTC. This encodes CASSGTSGGGNEQFF.